This TCR beta chain was identified during a study of CD4 T cell repertoires in COVID-19. This CDR3 comprises 14 residues. V gave up 3 bases and J gave up 7 bases, with 13 bases separating them. CDR1 is MDHEN and CDR2 is SYDVKM in the germline V gene. Only in-frame clones appear in the TCRdb table, and some are missing; sequencing was by immunoSEQ multiplex PCR. The data contain some 80,000 clones, 83% of them singletons. The gene calls are TRBV28 and TRBJ1-5; TRBD1 might be the D (5 bases). The starting material was CD4+ T cells from peripheral blood, obtained after recovery from COVID-19. This TCR derives from a human donor who had COVID-19. The CDR3 coding sequence is TGTGCCAGCAGTTTGGAGGGGAACGTACAGCCCCAGCATTTT. Encoded protein: CASSLEGNVQPQHF.